This T cell receptor (beta chain) came from a study of tumor-infiltrating lymphocytes in primary liver carcinoma. The overall study: Tumors, staged T1-T3 N0M0, spanned roughly 4 to 11 cm.

CDR1 and CDR2 (germline): SQVTM, ANQGSEA. The CDR3 consists of 14 residues. A primer matching the constant region was used to make TCR beta cDNA from about 500 ng of total RNA. It was through three nested multiplex PCR rounds of slightly modified ARM-PCR that TCR beta libraries arose. The opening two PCR rounds, ten to eleven cycles each, paired TRBV1-TRBV30 forward primers with a C-beta reverse primer. TCRdb re-called the multiplex PCR reads through MiXCR, storing one row per CDR3 protein. The top ten hold more than 35% of the sample, which has around 21,000 distinct CDR3 sequences, approximately 72% seen once. Total RNA and DNA came together from approximately 20-30 mg of bulk tissue without cell sorting. Surgery removed the patients' primary liver carcinoma. This clonotype was observed a single time. Its antigen is undetermined. Without the conserved terminal phenylalanine or tryptophan, this CDR3 likely stems from a read error.

The study's findings and limits: Tumor samples exhibited a significantly greater top-250-clone fraction than blood samples (p = 0.039). Tumor-adjacent and tumor-blood pairs showed less overlap than tumor region pairs.

The clonotype comes from a man aged 35 to 55 with primary liver carcinoma and hepatitis B virus infection. V usage is TRBV29-1 and J usage is TRBJ2-7; 8 positions match TRBD2. The sequencing sample was made of liver tumor tissue from sampling region 1. Subset indicated: tumor region T1, superior pole. The CDR3 region has the DNA TGTAGCGTTGTTTTAGCGGGAACATTCTACGAGCAGTACTCC. Protein sequence: CSVVLAGTFYEQYS.